This T cell receptor beta chain originates from a study of neurological immune-mediated disorders. Unsorted libraries were derived from 2 million PBMCs stored at -80 C. This clonotype was picked up many times. Germline V CDR1 and CDR2: DFQATT, SNEGSKA (reference sequence). V trimming: 5 bases; J trimming: 5 bases; junction bases outside the gene matches: 12. The CDR3 runs to 14 residues. The authors produced cDNA by 5'RACE using 10-nucleotide random UMIs. TCRdb independently ran MiXCR on the 5' RACE reads; one entry per CDR3 protein. The data hold around 64,000 distinct CDR3 sequences, with roughly 3% observed a single time.

The chain employs TRBV20-1 and TRBJ2-7, with 7 bases lining up with TRBD1. This clonotype was obtained from a woman between 45 and 65 years old with multiple sclerosis. Sequencing was performed on PBMCs. CDR3 sequence: CSAPRRQGSHEQYF. The CDR3 DNA reads as TGCAGTGCTCCACGCCGACAGGGATCCCACGAGCAGTACTTC.